This TCR beta chain was documented in a study of T-cell memory formation after mild COVID-19. Study-wide context: TCR clusters largely stayed donor specific.

Regarding this clonotype: Antigen specificity is unknown.

Findings and caveats of the study: Contracting CD8+ clones were enriched in EMRA, CD4+ mainly in CM and EM.

V gave up 6 bases and J gave up 5 bases, with 16 bases separating them. The CDR3 contains 14 residues. Germline lookup yields CDR1 MDHEN and CDR2 SYDVKM. Constant-segment primers served in 5'RACE that generated TCR alpha and TCR beta cDNA libraries bearing sample barcodes and UMIs. In TCRdb, the 5' RACE reads were re-called with MiXCR into one record per CDR3 protein. Of around 300,000 distinct CDR3 sequences in the sample, 10% to 15% were seen once. The sample consisted of PBMCs or a T cell subset sorted from them (not recorded which). The clonotype was recovered from a man aged 18-30 years who had mild COVID-19 (a few samples of this study predate the infection). Cell type and time point are not known. This sequence joins TRBV28 and TRBJ2-5, with a possible D match to TRBD1 (5 bases). The CDR3 is CASSPGWGWETQYF. The CDR3 region has the DNA TGTGCCAGCAGCCCAGGGTGGGGTTGGGAGACCCAGTACTTC.